Below are 8 T cell receptor beta chains sequenced from a single sample in a study of blood T cell repertoires in COVID-19. Profiling relied on immunoSEQ multiplex PCR, and the TCRdb table lists in-frame clones only, not all of them. Found here are roughly 150,000 clones, 85% to 90% of them singletons; the top ten hold around 2.9%. Sample: peripheral blood. The source is a woman aged 55-70 years with active COVID-19.

The rearrangement links TRBV7-2 to TRBJ2-1; D unclear. Germline V lookup: CDR1 SGHTA, CDR2 FQGNSA. The CDR3 totals 16 residues. The V end lost 0 bases, the J end lost 0 bases, and 9 bases lay between the germline ends. CDR3 region: CASSLASAASYNEQFF. The DNA of the CDR3 is TGTGCCAGCAGCTTAGCATCGGCGGCCTCCTACAATGAGCAGTTCTTC.

The rearrangement links TRBV20-1 to TRBJ2-4; 11 positions match TRBD2. Germline V lookup: CDR1 DFQATT, CDR2 SNEGSKA (reference sequence). With 3 bases clipped from V and 5 bases from J, the junction kept 6 bases outside the gene matches. CDR3 length: 15 amino acids. This chain's CDR3 is CSASPGTSGENIQYF. The DNA for the CDR3 is TGCAGTGCTAGTCCCGGGACTAGCGGCGAAAACATTCAGTACTTC.

This clone was counted a few times. The CDR3 loop is CARSPPRTSGRFNEQFF. The CDR3 bases are TGTGCCAGAAGCCCGCCCCGGACTAGCGGGAGGTTTAATGAGCAGTTCTTC. The chain joins TRBV5-3 to TRBJ2-1; TRBD2 matches at 14 bases. TRBV5-3 is sorted into the ORF group, with uncertain function. The CDR3 loop spans 17 amino acids. V dropped 4 bases and J dropped 7; count of bases not matched to a gene: 10.

This chain connects TRBV6-2 or TRBV6-3 to TRBJ2-7; 9 bases are shared with TRBD2. In germline, CDR1 is MNHEY, CDR2 SVGEGT. Trimming removed 0 bases from V and 4 bases from J; junction bases left unmatched: 4. This CDR3 spans 15 amino acids. The CDR3: CASSYSAGGPYEQYF. CDR3 bases: TGTGCCAGCAGTTACTCTGCGGGAGGGCCTTACGAGCAGTACTTC.

The chain joins TRBV5-1 to TRBJ1-4, with 9 bases identical to TRBD1. Per the germline V gene, CDR1 is SGHRS and CDR2 is YFSETQ. Trimming removed 4 bases from V and 8 bases from J; junction bases left unmatched: 15. CDR3 length: 17 amino acids. This CDR3 reads CASSLRDREGFREKLFF. The CDR3 DNA is TGCGCCAGCAGCCTCCGGGACAGGGAGGGTTTTCGAGAAAAACTGTTTTTT.

This chain joins TRBV27 and TRBJ2-7, with 12 bases lining up with TRBD2. The CDR3 contains 16 residues. After removal of 8 bases from V and 5 bases from J, the junction contained 13 bases not matched to a gene. Germline CDR1 MNHEY, CDR2 SMNVEV (reference sequence). CDR3 in amino acids: CASLSGTSGRYDEQYF. The CDR3 coding sequence is TGTGCCAGCCTATCAGGCACTAGCGGGAGGTACGACGAGCAGTACTTC.

The rearrangement uses TRBV28 and TRBJ2-3, with D possibly TRBD2 on 6 matching bases. V gave up 6 bases and J gave up 4 bases, with 8 bases separating them. CDR1 and CDR2 from the germline V gene are MDHEN and SYDVKM. This CDR3 comprises 12 residues. The CDR3 bases are TGTGCCAGCAGGGGCGGGGCAGATACGCAGTATTTT. The encoded protein is CASRGGADTQYF.

J is TRBJ1-3 and V is TRBV5-1; 9 positions match TRBD1. The CDR3 is made up of 15 amino acids. J was trimmed by 2 bases and V by 4 bases; bases with no gene match: 4. In germline, CDR1 is SGHRS, CDR2 YFSETQ. CDR3 DNA: TGCGCCAGCAGCGAAACAGGGGGCACTGGAAACACCATATATTTT. It yields the protein CASSETGGTGNTIYF.